Following are 20 T cell receptor beta chains from one sample sequenced in a study of T cell responses to AZD1222 COVID-19 vaccine. The repertoire was sequenced with immunoSEQ multiplex PCR; TCRdb's copy has only in-frame clones and lacks some. The sample carries about 180,000 clones, roughly 91% recorded once. This material consisted of peripheral blood, taken 28 days after the second AZD1222 dose. These receptors were taken from an adult who received the AZD1222 COVID-19 vaccine.

CDR3 amino acids: CASSIGGTKYEQYF. In DNA, the CDR3 is TGTGCCAGTAGTATAGGAGGGACCAAGTACGAGCAGTACTTC. This chain connects TRBV19 to TRBJ2-7; D is tentatively TRBD1 or TRBD2 (5 bases each). CDR1 and CDR2 from the germline V gene are LNHDA and SQIVND (reference sequence). V lost 1 base and J 4 bases, leaving 11 bases between the germline ends. The CDR3 covers 14 residues.

The chain carries TRBV5-6 and TRBJ1-6; D remains unclear. V lost 6 bases, J lost 10 bases, and 20 bases lay in between. Germline CDR1 and CDR2: SGHDT and YYEEEE. The CDR3 is made up of 15 amino acids. The CDR3 DNA follows: TGTGCCAGCACCCCGCTGGGAGGTGTCGGGTCACCCCTCCACTTT. This codes for CASTPLGGVGSPLHF.

The V gene is TRBV9, the J gene TRBJ2-1, with 9 bases aligning to TRBD1. Losses at the gene ends were 4 bases for V and 7 bases for J; bases not matched to a gene: 12. The CDR3 has 16 amino acids. Germline CDR1 reads SGDLS; CDR2 reads YYNGEE. CDR3 loop: CASSRRGQGNENEQFF. CDR3 sequence (DNA): TGTGCCAGCAGCAGGCGGGGACAGGGAAATGAAAATGAGCAGTTCTTC.

Here the CDR3 reads CASSQVWPLGTASSYEQYF. CDR3 bases: TGTGCCAGCAGCCAAGTCTGGCCCCTAGGGACCGCCAGCTCCTACGAGCAGTACTTC. The chain uses TRBV3-1 (or the pseudogene TRBV3-2) and TRBJ2-7, with D perhaps TRBD1 or TRBD2 (5 bases each). With 1 base removed from V and 0 bases from J, the gap between germline ends came to 22 bases. The CDR3 is 19 residues long. Germline CDR1 and CDR2: LGHDT and YNNKEL (reference sequence).

The chain combines TRBV7-3 with TRBJ2-1, with a possible D match to TRBD2 (5 bases). CDR3 length: 16 amino acids. The V end lost 0 bases, the J end lost 6 bases, and 15 bases lay between the germline ends. Looked up from germline, CDR1 is SGHTA and CDR2 is FQGTGA. CDR3 nucleotides: TGTGCCAGCAGCTTAACTTCCTCCGGAGGCGTCAATGAGCAGTTCTTC. This codes for CASSLTSSGGVNEQFF.

The V call is TRBV5-1, the J call TRBJ2-1, with D perhaps matching TRBD1 (6 bases). Trimming cost V 0 bases and J 4 bases, with 11 bases left between them. Per the germline V gene, CDR1 is SGHRS and CDR2 is YFSETQ. This CDR3 has 15 amino acids. The CDR3 loop is CASSLEQGRYNEQFF. DNA for the CDR3: TGCGCCAGCAGCTTGGAGCAGGGGCGATACAATGAGCAGTTCTTC.

The chain carries TRBV27 and TRBJ1-2; D remains unclear. Trimming pared 4 bases from V and 7 bases from J, leaving 13 bases between. The germline V gene encodes CDR1 MNHEY and CDR2 SMNVEV (reference sequence). CDR3 length: 13 residues. CDR3 in DNA: TGTGCCAGCAGTTCAACCTATGAGCGTGGCTACACCTTC. This gives the protein CASSSTYERGYTF.

This clone was seen just once. The J gene is TRBJ1-5, the V gene TRBV5-4, with TRBD1 as a possible D gene (5 bases). This CDR3 comprises 15 residues. Per the germline V gene, CDR1 is SGHNT and CDR2 is YYREEE (reference sequence). Trimming took 0 bases from V and 3 from J, leaving 10 bases between them. CDR3 sequence reads: CASSLAPGPNQPQHF. The CDR3, as DNA: TGTGCCAGCAGCTTGGCTCCAGGGCCCAATCAGCCCCAGCATTTT. The variable domain in full, with the rest retrieved from reference TRBV5-4 and TRBJ1-5, is ETGVTQSPTHLIKTRGQQVTLRCSSQSGHNTVSWYQQALGQGPQFIFQYYREEENGRGNFPPRFSGLQFPNYSSELNVNALELDDSALYLCASSLAPGPNQPQHFGDGTRLSIL.

This clone was counted only a few times. The chain couples TRBV7-8 to TRBJ2-2, with D uncertain. Trimming removed 1 base from V and 3 bases from J, with 6 bases in between. Germline V gives CDR1 SGHVS, CDR2 FQNEAQ. The CDR3 loop spans 14 amino acids. The CDR3 protein is CASSLGADTGELFF. DNA for the CDR3: TGTGCCAGCAGCTTAGGGGCAGACACCGGGGAGCTGTTTTTT. The whole variable domain, filled in from reference TRBV7-8 and TRBJ2-2, reads GAGVSQSPRYKVAKRGQDVALRCDPISGHVSLFWYQQALGQGPEFLTYFQNEAQLDKSGLPSDRFFAERPEGSVSTLKIQRTQQEDSAVYLCASSLGADTGELFFGEGSRLTVL.

This chain links TRBV4-3 with TRBJ2-6, with D unclear. Trimming took off 4 bases at V and 1 base at J, with 14 bases between the two ends. Germline-derived CDR1 and CDR2 are LGHNA and YSLEER. The CDR3 consists of 17 residues. The CDR3 nucleotides read TGCGCCAGCAGCCTCGGCGCTCTATCTTCTGGGGCCAACGTCCTGACTTTC. The encoded protein is CASSLGALSSGANVLTF.

The V and J genes are TRBV9 and TRBJ2-7; D is ambiguous. CDR1 SGDLS and CDR2 YYNGEE come from the germline V gene. CDR3 size: 15 residues. The V end lost 0 bases, the J end lost 0 bases, and 10 bases lay between the germline ends. The CDR3 sequence is CASSVDLTNSYEQYF. Here the CDR3 DNA reads TGTGCCAGCAGCGTAGACCTGACAAACTCCTACGAGCAGTACTTC.

This rearrangement joins TRBV28 to TRBJ2-1, with TRBD2 matching over 8 bases. In germline, CDR1 is MDHEN, CDR2 SYDVKM. V dropped 1 base and J dropped 1; count of bases not matched to a gene: 9. The CDR3 consists of 18 residues. The CDR3 protein is CASSLSPRLARSYNEQFF. Written as DNA, the CDR3 is TGTGCCAGCAGTTTATCCCCGAGACTAGCGCGATCCTACAATGAGCAGTTCTTC.

The chain carries TRBV7-2 and TRBJ1-1; D remains ambiguous. Trimming shortened V by 0 bases and J by 8 bases, and 7 bases separated the two germline ends. CDR1 and CDR2 from the germline V gene are SGHTA and FQGNSA. CDR3 length: 12 amino acids. The CDR3 protein is CASSLALVEAFF. The CDR3, as DNA: TGTGCCAGCAGCTTAGCTTTGGTGGAAGCTTTCTTT.

The rearrangement uses TRBV7-3 and TRBJ2-7; TRBD1 matches 10 bases. This CDR3 is built from 15 residues. In germline, CDR1 is SGHTA, CDR2 FQGTGA. The junction had 7 bases not matched to a gene; V was cut back by 5 bases and J by 3 bases. For the CDR3, the DNA is TGTGCCAGCAGCCCCGGGACAGGGGCTGACTACGAGCAGTACTTC. Protein product: CASSPGTGADYEQYF.

The chain couples TRBV12-3 or TRBV12-4 to TRBJ2-1; D call uncertain. The V end was cut by 1 base, the J end by 9 bases, with 7 bases between. The CDR3 runs to 12 residues. In nucleotides, the CDR3 is TGTGCCAGCAGTTTAGACGGAACTGAGCAGTTCTTC. Protein: CASSLDGTEQFF.

The rearrangement uses TRBV18 and TRBJ1-1; D is unresolved. The V end lost 2 bases, the J end lost 1 base, and 5 bases lay between the germline ends. Germline lookup yields CDR1 KGHSH and CDR2 LQKENI. The CDR3 is 13 residues long. The CDR3 here is CASSPMENTEAFF. The CDR3 nucleotides are TGTGCCAGCTCACCAATGGAGAACACTGAAGCTTTCTTT.

The chain employs TRBV7-6 and TRBJ1-6; the D is unclear. V dropped 5 bases and J dropped 5 bases, with 16 bases sitting between them. The CDR3 is 16 amino acids. The germline V gene encodes CDR1 SGHVS and CDR2 FNYEAQ. The CDR3 nucleotides are TGTGCCAGCAGCCCACATCGGTTGGGCCATAATTCACCCCTCCACTTT. Its protein is CASSPHRLGHNSPLHF.

CDR3 sequence: CASSLGLRAYNSPLHF. Here the CDR3 DNA reads TGTGCCAGCAGCTTAGGCCTGAGGGCCTATAATTCACCCCTCCACTTT. The V and J genes are TRBV11-2 and TRBJ1-6; D is uncertain. Germline-derived CDR1 and CDR2 are SGHAT and FQNNGV. This CDR3 has 16 amino acids. The V and J ends lost 1 base and 2 bases respectively, with 9 bases between them.

The genes are TRBV10-3 and TRBJ1-1; 8 bases align to TRBD1. Germline trimming cut 8 bases from V and 0 bases from J; bases unmatched to any gene: 5. The CDR3 is 14 amino acids. In germline, CDR1 is ENHRY, CDR2 SYGVKD. The DNA for the CDR3 is TGTGCCATCGGACAGGGTACCTTGAACACTGAAGCTTTCTTT. This translates into CAIGQGTLNTEAFF.

The chain recombines TRBV5-6 with TRBJ1-3; D gene uncertain. In germline, CDR1 is SGHDT, CDR2 YYEEEE. The CDR3 runs to 16 residues. V lost 2 bases, J lost 4 bases, and 16 bases lay in between. The DNA for the CDR3 is TGTGCCAGCAGCTTACCCGCCACATCTTTGGGAAACACCATATATTTT. This sequence encodes CASSLPATSLGNTIYF.